The source of this T cell receptor (beta chain) is a study of immune evolution from preneoplasia to lung adenocarcinoma. Study-wide findings and caveats: Normal lung had highest clonality; later lesions appeared denser, more diverse. From normal lung to invasive adenocarcinoma, top clone frequencies appeared to decrease.

H&E slides confirmed each diagnosis, reviewed by two pathologists independently. Macro-dissection enriched premalignant or tumor cells before nucleic acid extraction. Notes on this clone: The antigen remains unidentified.

V was shortened by 2 bases and J by 0 bases, with 22 bases between the two germline ends. CDR1 LGHNA and CDR2 YNFKEQ come from the germline V gene. This CDR3 has 19 residues. Measured with immunoSEQ multiplex PCR; TCRdb has only the in-frame clones, and not every one. This sample has about 21,000 clones, with roughly 80% found just once. The TCR sequence derives from a person aged 60 to 70 with lung adenocarcinoma. The V call is TRBV4-2, the J call TRBJ2-5, with TRBD2 as a possible D gene (6 bases). Source material: FFPE invasive lung adenocarcinoma tissue. The CDR3 loop reads CASSQRMGEAEGYQETQYF. The CDR3 DNA follows: TGTGCCAGCAGCCAAAGGATGGGCGAAGCGGAGGGGTACCAAGAGACCCAGTACTTC.